This record covers a single T cell receptor beta chain. RNA, once extracted, was reverse transcribed into cDNA for use as the sequencing template. The repertoire was sequenced with immunoSEQ multiplex PCR; TCRdb's copy has only in-frame clones and lacks some. The repertoire holds around 50,000 clones, with 95% to 97% as singletons. Researchers gathered lesional scalp punch biopsies and peripheral blood from patients with alopecia areata. These data come from a study of CD8+ T cells in alopecia areata. This CDR3 has 13 amino acids. Trimming stripped 5 bases from V and 3 bases from J, with 13 bases between. The germline CDR1 and CDR2 sequences are GTSNPN and SVGIG (reference sequence).

The receptor comes from a human donor with alopecia areata. The gene calls are TRBV30 and TRBJ1-1; weak D call: TRBD1 (5 bases). The source material was CD8+ T cells sorted from blood, sampled at week 0. As DNA, the CDR3 is TGTGCCTGGGGGGGGACGGGAGACACTGAAGCTTTCTTT. As protein: CAWGGTGDTEAFF.